Each of the 21 T cell receptor beta chains below was sequenced from the same sample in a study of T cell responses to AZD1222 COVID-19 vaccine. Data came from immunoSEQ multiplex PCR; TCRdb stores just in-frame clones and leaves some out. The sample lists about 120,000 clones, over 75% occurring once. Material: peripheral blood, obtained on day 0 of AZD1222 vaccination. The receptors were gathered from an adult in good health.

The rearrangement joins TRBV19 to TRBJ1-2, with a possible D match to TRBD1 (6 bases). V was pared by 3 bases and J by 6 bases, with 14 bases between. CDR3 size: 14 residues. Germline-derived CDR1 and CDR2 are LNHDA and SQIVND (reference sequence). CDR3 loop: CASSIARGLHGYTF. The CDR3 DNA reads as TGTGCCAGTAGTATCGCGCGGGGGCTTCATGGCTACACCTTC.

The chain employs TRBV3-1 (or the pseudogene TRBV3-2) and TRBJ1-2; TRBD1 matches 7 bases. The germline CDR1 and CDR2 sequences are LGHDT and YNNKEL (reference sequence). The V and J ends lost 3 bases and 6 bases, in that order; junction bases with no gene match: 10. The CDR3 runs 15 residues. CDR3 protein: CASSHRDRAANGYTF. The DNA for the CDR3 is TGTGCCAGCAGCCACAGAGACAGGGCGGCTAATGGCTACACCTTC.

The chain links TRBV5-1 to TRBJ2-7; TRBD1 might be the D (7 bases). Looked up from germline, CDR1 is SGHRS and CDR2 is YFSETQ. V lost 0 bases, J lost 2 bases, and 15 bases lay in between. The CDR3 has 16 residues. The chain's CDR3 is CASSLGKGAGTYEQYF. The CDR3 DNA reads as TGCGCCAGCAGCTTGGGCAAGGGGGCGGGAACCTACGAGCAGTACTTC.

The chain combines TRBV27 with TRBJ1-2, with D maybe TRBD1 (5 bases). The CDR3 is made up of 15 amino acids. V lost 4 bases, J lost 5 bases, and 17 bases lay in between. CDR1 MNHEY and CDR2 SMNVEV come from the germline V gene (reference sequence). The CDR3 sequence: CASSYTGTETYGYTF. The CDR3 nucleotides read TGTGCCAGCAGTTACACCGGGACGGAGACTTATGGCTACACCTTC.

The chain couples TRBV3-1 (or the pseudogene TRBV3-2) to TRBJ1-3, with D unresolved. The V gene lost 5 bases and the J gene lost 1 base, with 6 bases spanning the gap. Germline V gene lookup returns CDR1 LGHDT and CDR2 YNNKEL (reference sequence). There are 13 residues in the CDR3. The DNA for the CDR3 is TGTGCCAGCAGCGAGATATCTGGAAACACCATATATTTT. It specifies CASSEISGNTIYF.

The V gene is TRBV7-9, the J gene TRBJ1-6; no reliable D call. Trimming cost V 10 bases and J 0 bases, with 13 bases left between them. The CDR3 is made up of 15 amino acids. The V gene's germline CDR1 is SEHNR and CDR2 FQNEAQ (reference sequence). In nucleotides, the CDR3 is TGTGCCATTGAGCAGGAACGCTCCTATAATTCACCCCTCCACTTT. It specifies CAIEQERSYNSPLHF.

The chain employs TRBV27 and TRBJ2-5; D might be TRBD2 (6 bases). Trimming took 0 bases from V and 5 from J, leaving 13 bases between them. CDR1 and CDR2 from the germline V gene are MNHEY and SMNVEV (reference sequence). This CDR3 is built from 15 residues. CDR3: CASSLSNPGRETQYF. In DNA, the CDR3 is TGTGCCAGCAGTTTATCGAATCCAGGGAGGGAGACCCAGTACTTC.

The chain combines TRBV2 with TRBJ1-6; D call uncertain. Germline CDR1 reads SNHLY; CDR2 reads FYNNEI. The V end lost 2 bases, the J end lost 9 bases, and 8 bases lay between the germline ends. This CDR3 is built from 13 residues. CDR3 nucleotide sequence: TGTGCCAGCAGTGAAATAGAGACTTCACCCCTCCACTTT. Its translation: CASSEIETSPLHF.

The rearrangement uses TRBV6-4 and TRBJ1-5; no firm D call. Germline V gene data show CDR1 as MRHNA and CDR2 as SNTAGT. The CDR3 spans 15 residues. Trimming took 10 bases from V and 5 from J, leaving 21 bases between them. CDR3 sequence (DNA): TGTGCCACCATTACAGCCCGGTCCTCCCATCAGCCCCAGCATTTT. Its translation is CATITARSSHQPQHF.

The CDR3, as DNA: TGTGCCAGCATGGTGAACACTGAAGCTTTCTTT. It encodes CASMVNTEAFF. The chain is built from TRBV2 and TRBJ1-1; D call uncertain. V lost 7 bases and J lost 0, with 3 bases in between. This CDR3 has 11 residues. CDR1 SNHLY and CDR2 FYNNEI come from the germline V gene.

There are a few counts of this clone. The gene calls are TRBV5-1 and TRBJ1-5; 10 nucleotides line up with TRBD1. Germline CDR1 is SGHRS and CDR2 is YFSETQ. The CDR3 spans 14 residues. V gave up 2 bases and J gave up 8 bases; unmatched junction bases: 4. The CDR3 DNA reads TGCGCCAGCAGCTTCGGGACAGGGGAAGAGCCCCAGCATTTT. It translates to CASSFGTGEEPQHF.

J is TRBJ1-1 and V is TRBV5-1, with a weak D call TRBD1 (6 bases). The CDR3 covers 15 residues. Per germline, CDR1 SGHRS and CDR2 YFSETQ. Trimming took 0 bases from V and 5 from J, leaving 14 bases between them. The CDR3 region has the DNA TGCGCCAGCAGCTTGGATGGGGGAAGGGGGACTGAAGCTTTCTTT. Residues: CASSLDGGRGTEAFF.

The rearrangement links TRBV23-1 to TRBJ1-2; D gene unclear. TRBV23-1 is an open reading frame whose function is uncertain. The CDR3 has 16 residues. The germline V and J ends were trimmed by 5 bases and 4 bases, with 20 bases remaining between them. The CDR3: CASSIRAGRFGYGYTF. The CDR3 region has the DNA TGCGCCAGCAGTATTAGGGCAGGTAGGTTCGGCTATGGCTACACCTTC.

The V call is TRBV27, the J call TRBJ1-3, with D unclear. The CDR3 loop spans 13 amino acids. Trimming removed 2 bases from V and 3 bases from J, with 5 bases in between. Looked up from germline, CDR1 is MNHEY and CDR2 is SMNVEV (reference sequence). CDR3 DNA: TGTGCCAGCAGTTTAATGCGTGGAAACACCATATATTTT. Amino acid sequence: CASSLMRGNTIYF.

The rearrangement joins TRBV5-1 to TRBJ1-1; no clear D gene. Germline V CDR1 and CDR2: SGHRS, YFSETQ. This CDR3 has 14 residues. With 3 bases removed from V and 5 bases from J, the gap between germline ends came to 14 bases. The chain's CDR3 is CASSSQGSGTEAFF. The CDR3 DNA reads TGCGCCAGCAGCTCACAAGGATCGGGAACTGAAGCTTTCTTT.

V usage is TRBV27 and J usage is TRBJ2-7; no firm D call. The CDR3 spans 15 residues. Germline CDR1 and CDR2: MNHEY and SMNVEV (reference sequence). The ends were cut back, 0 bases at V and 0 bases at J, with 9 bases in the middle. The CDR3 nucleotides read TGTGCCAGCAGTTTATCTAGCAGTCCCTCCTACGAGCAGTACTTC. Its protein product is CASSLSSSPSYEQYF.

The rearrangement links TRBV5-1 to TRBJ1-4; D unclear. Trimming took off 0 bases at V and 1 base at J, with 7 bases between the two ends. The CDR3 covers 15 residues. Germline lookup yields CDR1 SGHRS and CDR2 YFSETQ. CDR3 nucleotides: TGCGCCAGCAGCTTGGAGTTGGGAACTAATGAAAAACTGTTTTTT. It specifies CASSLELGTNEKLFF.

The chain combines TRBV20-1 with TRBJ2-5; D uncertain. Germline V gene lookup returns CDR1 DFQATT and CDR2 SNEGSKA (reference sequence). The germline V and J ends were trimmed by 3 bases and 4 bases, with 12 bases remaining between them. CDR3 length: 13 residues. This CDR3 is CSASSGLRETQYF. The DNA for the CDR3 is TGCAGTGCTAGTTCGGGCCTGAGAGAGACCCAGTACTTC.

The chain is built from TRBV18 and TRBJ2-7; 7 positions match TRBD1. The CDR3 extends over 14 amino acids. Germline V gene lookup returns CDR1 KGHSH and CDR2 LQKENI. The V segment lost 6 bases and the J segment 4 bases; nucleotides outside the gene matches: 9. CDR3 DNA: TGTGCCAGCTCCCCGACAGGGCAAGGGTACGAGCAGTACTTC. This encodes CASSPTGQGYEQYF.

This clone was observed a few times. The rearrangement joins TRBV19 to TRBJ1-5; TRBD1 agrees at 7 bases. J was trimmed by 7 bases and V by 3 bases; bases with no gene match: 6. Germline lookup yields CDR1 LNHDA and CDR2 SQIVND (reference sequence). This CDR3 is 14 amino acids long. Here the CDR3 reads CASSILDRNQPQHF. CDR3 coding DNA: TGTGCCAGTAGTATTCTGGACAGGAACCAGCCCCAGCATTTT.

The rearrangement uses TRBV28 and TRBJ1-1; D gene unclear. Trimming removed 7 bases from V and 1 base from J, with 13 bases in between. Germline assignment: CDR1 MDHEN and CDR2 SYDVKM. The CDR3 loop spans 14 amino acids. DNA for the CDR3: TGTGCCAGCACCCCTTTTAGGGCGAACACTGAAGCTTTCTTT. Translated: CASTPFRANTEAFF.